This is a list of T cell receptor beta chains from one sample in a study of T-cell memory formation after mild COVID-19. TCRdb re-called the 5' RACE reads through MiXCR, storing one row per CDR3 protein. The sample includes 70,000 to 100,000 distinct CDR3 sequences, roughly 16% seen only once; the top ten take around two fifths. Specimen: PBMCs or a T cell subset sorted from them (not recorded which). These receptors all stem from a man between 18 and 35 years old who had mild COVID-19 (a few samples of this study predate the infection). Cell type and time point are not known. Both conserved end residues are part of each CDR3. Each record gives: J gene, V gene, clone size, D gene, CDR3 DNA, CDR3 protein. The D gene is left open where the match is weak. Rows give clone size only sometimes, using once, few, many, or a class for an expanded clone.

j_call: TRBJ1-1; v_call: TRBV5-4; clone_size: .; d_call: .; cdr3_nt: TGTGCCAGCAGCTTGGTAGGTCTCCAGAACACTGAAGCTTTCTTT; cdr3_aa: CASSLVGLQNTEAFF
j_call: TRBJ1-1; v_call: TRBV4-1; clone_size: few; d_call: .; cdr3_nt: TGCGCCAGCAGCCAAGATAGAGGCACTGAAGCTTTCTTT; cdr3_aa: CASSQDRGTEAFF
j_call: TRBJ2-2; v_call: TRBV7-2; clone_size: few; d_call: .; cdr3_nt: TGTGCCAGCAGCTCCACTTCCGGGGAGCTGTTTTTT; cdr3_aa: CASSSTSGELFF
j_call: TRBJ1-4; v_call: TRBV3-1; clone_size: many; d_call: .; cdr3_nt: TGTGCCAGCAGCCAAGGTAGCTCCTTTACCGAAAAACTGTTTTTT; cdr3_aa: CASSQGSSFTEKLFF
j_call: TRBJ2-2; v_call: TRBV3-1; clone_size: few; d_call: .; cdr3_nt: TGTGCCAGCAGCCAATCTGAGAACACCGGGGAGCTGTTTTTT; cdr3_aa: CASSQSENTGELFF
j_call: TRBJ1-1; v_call: TRBV4-1; clone_size: .; d_call: TRBD1; cdr3_nt: TGCGCCAGCAGCCAGCGACAGGGGGCGGTAGGGACTGAAGCTTTCTTT; cdr3_aa: CASSQRQGAVGTEAFF
j_call: TRBJ2-1; v_call: TRBV6-5; clone_size: .; d_call: TRBD1; cdr3_nt: TGTGCCAGCAGTCCGACAGGGTTCGCCTACAATGAGCAGTTCTTC; cdr3_aa: CASSPTGFAYNEQFF
j_call: TRBJ2-2; v_call: TRBV5-1; clone_size: few; d_call: .; cdr3_nt: TGCGCCAGCAGCCCCCGGGTCGCAGGGGAGACCGGGGAGCTGTTTTTT; cdr3_aa: CASSPRVAGETGELFF
j_call: TRBJ1-4; v_call: TRBV4-1; clone_size: .; d_call: .; cdr3_nt: TGCGCCAGCAGCCAAAGTGGGGTCCCCGAAAAACTGTTTTTT; cdr3_aa: CASSQSGVPEKLFF
j_call: TRBJ1-5; v_call: TRBV28; clone_size: .; d_call: .; cdr3_nt: TGTGCCAGCAGTTCAGGGATGAAAGGCAATCAGCCCCAGCATTTT; cdr3_aa: CASSSGMKGNQPQHF
j_call: TRBJ2-1; v_call: TRBV6-5; clone_size: few; d_call: TRBD1; cdr3_nt: TGTGCCAGCAGTTACTCGCAGGCAGGGGGGCAGTTCTTC; cdr3_aa: CASSYSQAGGQFF
j_call: TRBJ2-3; v_call: TRBV5-1; clone_size: .; d_call: .; cdr3_nt: TGCGCCAGCAGCCCGGGGCAGGTCACAGATACGCAGTATTTT; cdr3_aa: CASSPGQVTDTQYF
j_call: TRBJ2-6; v_call: TRBV21-1; clone_size: .; d_call: .; cdr3_nt: TGTGCCATCTTCGCGGACACGCTATCTGGGGCCAACGTCCTGACTTTC; cdr3_aa: CAIFADTLSGANVLTF
j_call: TRBJ2-5; v_call: TRBV6-5; clone_size: few; d_call: TRBD2; cdr3_nt: TGTGCCAGCAGCCTGACTAGCGGGGGGATGTACCAAGAGACCCAGTACTTC; cdr3_aa: CASSLTSGGMYQETQYF
j_call: TRBJ1-2; v_call: TRBV20-1; clone_size: .; d_call: .; cdr3_nt: TGCAGTGCGAAGACCAGGAGGGGCGGCTACACCTTC; cdr3_aa: CSAKTRRGGYTF
j_call: TRBJ2-7; v_call: TRBV27; clone_size: .; d_call: .; cdr3_nt: TGTGCCAGCAGTTTGTCCTCTCCCAGCTCCTACGAGCAGTACTTC; cdr3_aa: CASSLSSPSSYEQYF
j_call: TRBJ2-1; v_call: TRBV7-8; clone_size: few; d_call: .; cdr3_nt: TGTGCCAGCAGCTTAGTAGGCAGGAACTCCTACAATGAGCAGTTCTTC; cdr3_aa: CASSLVGRNSYNEQFF
j_call: TRBJ2-1; v_call: TRBV4-1; clone_size: many; d_call: .; cdr3_nt: TGCGCCAGCAGCCAAGGCGGTGGGGGGTACAATGAGCAGTTCTTC; cdr3_aa: CASSQGGGGYNEQFF
j_call: TRBJ1-1; v_call: TRBV6-5; clone_size: few; d_call: .; cdr3_nt: TGTGCCAGCAGTTACGGGGCAGGGGCTCGGAACACTGAAGCTTTCTTT; cdr3_aa: CASSYGAGARNTEAFF
j_call: TRBJ2-1; v_call: TRBV4-1; clone_size: .; d_call: .; cdr3_nt: TGCGCCAGCAGCCAAAGGACAGCCTCCTCCTACAATGAGCAGTTCTTC; cdr3_aa: CASSQRTASSYNEQFF
j_call: TRBJ1-2; v_call: TRBV6-2/TRBV6-3; clone_size: .; d_call: TRBD1; cdr3_nt: TGTGCCAGCAGTTCGGACAGGGAATCATTGCGTGGCTACACCTTC; cdr3_aa: CASSSDRESLRGYTF
j_call: TRBJ2-2; v_call: TRBV7-9; clone_size: .; d_call: .; cdr3_nt: TGTGCCAGCAGCTCACCCGACTTAGCCGGGGAGCTGTTTTTT; cdr3_aa: CASSSPDLAGELFF
j_call: TRBJ2-3; v_call: TRBV3-1; clone_size: few; d_call: .; cdr3_nt: TGTGCCAGCAGCCTCGGGACACTCACAGATACGCAGTATTTT; cdr3_aa: CASSLGTLTDTQYF
j_call: TRBJ1-1; v_call: TRBV24-1; clone_size: many; d_call: .; cdr3_nt: TGTGCCACCAGTGGGGATTCAGGAACTGAAGCTTTCTTT; cdr3_aa: CATSGDSGTEAFF
j_call: TRBJ2-1; v_call: TRBV5-5; clone_size: .; d_call: .; cdr3_nt: TGTGCCAGCAGCTTGGCTTTCAATGAGCAGTTCTTC; cdr3_aa: CASSLAFNEQFF
j_call: TRBJ1-2; v_call: TRBV4-3; clone_size: few; d_call: .; cdr3_nt: TGCGCCAGCAGCCAAGCGTCGGATAACTATGGCTACACCTTC; cdr3_aa: CASSQASDNYGYTF
j_call: TRBJ2-4; v_call: TRBV11-3; clone_size: few; d_call: TRBD1; cdr3_nt: TGTGCCAGCACGGGGACAGGAGACCCGATAGCCAAAAACATTCAGTACTTC; cdr3_aa: CASTGTGDPIAKNIQYF
j_call: TRBJ1-1; v_call: TRBV20-1; clone_size: many; d_call: .; cdr3_nt: TGCAGTGCTTCGATCGGCACTGAAGCTTTCTTT; cdr3_aa: CSASIGTEAFF
j_call: TRBJ1-2; v_call: TRBV6-1; clone_size: .; d_call: .; cdr3_nt: TGTGCCAGCAGTGCCTCGGGCATTAGCTATGGCTACACCTTC; cdr3_aa: CASSASGISYGYTF
j_call: TRBJ2-6; v_call: TRBV28; clone_size: few; d_call: TRBD1; cdr3_nt: TGTGCCAGCACCGGGACAGGGTTCATTGGGGCCAACGTCCTGACTTTC; cdr3_aa: CASTGTGFIGANVLTF
j_call: TRBJ1-1; v_call: TRBV7-9; clone_size: few; d_call: .; cdr3_nt: TGTGCCAGCAGAAGAGGGGCTGCGCCTGAAGCTTTCTTT; cdr3_aa: CASRRGAAPEAFF
j_call: TRBJ2-2; v_call: TRBV5-1; clone_size: few; d_call: TRBD2; cdr3_nt: TGCGCCAGCAGCTTCGGGGGGGCAAGCACCGGGGAGCTGTTTTTT; cdr3_aa: CASSFGGASTGELFF
j_call: TRBJ2-7; v_call: TRBV27; clone_size: .; d_call: .; cdr3_nt: TGTGCCAGCAGTTTCCGGGGCGAATCCTACGAGCAGTACTTC; cdr3_aa: CASSFRGESYEQYF
j_call: TRBJ1-1; v_call: TRBV18; clone_size: .; d_call: .; cdr3_nt: TGTGCCAGCTCACGGGTAGTTCGAATGAACACTGAAGCTTTCTTT; cdr3_aa: CASSRVVRMNTEAFF
j_call: TRBJ2-3; v_call: TRBV5-4; clone_size: few; d_call: .; cdr3_nt: TGTGCCAGCAGCTTTCGAGGGGGGGCCGGAGATACGCAGTATTTT; cdr3_aa: CASSFRGGAGDTQYF
j_call: TRBJ2-1; v_call: TRBV7-2; clone_size: .; d_call: TRBD2; cdr3_nt: TGTGCCAGCAGCTTAGAGGGACTAGCGGGGTGGAATGAGCAGTTCTTC; cdr3_aa: CASSLEGLAGWNEQFF
j_call: TRBJ2-2; v_call: TRBV27; clone_size: .; d_call: .; cdr3_nt: TGTGCCAGCACCAATGGAGTTTTTGGTGCGGCCGGGGAGCTGTTTTTT; cdr3_aa: CASTNGVFGAAGELFF
j_call: TRBJ2-3; v_call: TRBV12-3/TRBV12-4; clone_size: .; d_call: TRBD1; cdr3_nt: TGTGCCAGCAGTTTACGACAGGGGCTAACCGAAAACACAGATACGCAGTATTTT; cdr3_aa: CASSLRQGLTENTDTQYF
j_call: TRBJ2-1; v_call: TRBV5-5; clone_size: few; d_call: TRBD1; cdr3_nt: TGTGCCAGCAGCTTCTTCGGGGACAGCTCCTACAATGAGCAGTTCTTC; cdr3_aa: CASSFFGDSSYNEQFF
j_call: TRBJ2-3; v_call: TRBV4-1; clone_size: few; d_call: .; cdr3_nt: TGCGCCAGCAGCCAAGTTGCAGATACGCAGTATTTT; cdr3_aa: CASSQVADTQYF
j_call: TRBJ2-7; v_call: TRBV14; clone_size: few; d_call: TRBD1; cdr3_nt: TGTGCCAGCAGCCCCCGGGACAGAGTATGGGAGCAGTACTTC; cdr3_aa: CASSPRDRVWEQYF
j_call: TRBJ2-1; v_call: TRBV6-2/TRBV6-3; clone_size: .; d_call: TRBD2; cdr3_nt: TGTGCCAGCACTTGGACTAGCGGGGGCAATGAGCAGTTCTTC; cdr3_aa: CASTWTSGGNEQFF
j_call: TRBJ2-7; v_call: TRBV2; clone_size: .; d_call: TRBD2; cdr3_nt: TGTGCCACAGAGAGGACTAGCGGGGGGGCCGAGCAGTACTTC; cdr3_aa: CATERTSGGAEQYF
j_call: TRBJ1-2; v_call: TRBV13; clone_size: .; d_call: .; cdr3_nt: TGTGCCAGCAGCCATGGACGGGCCTCCTTC; cdr3_aa: CASSHGRASF
j_call: TRBJ1-4; v_call: TRBV7-9; clone_size: few; d_call: TRBD1; cdr3_nt: TGTGCCAGCACCGACGGGGGGGGTGGACAGGTTCGAGAAAAACTGTTTTTT; cdr3_aa: CASTDGGGGQVREKLFF
j_call: TRBJ2-1; v_call: TRBV5-1; clone_size: .; d_call: .; cdr3_nt: TGCGCCAGCAGCCCGTACAGGGTTGCTAATGAGCAGTTCTTC; cdr3_aa: CASSPYRVANEQFF
j_call: TRBJ1-4; v_call: TRBV20-1; clone_size: .; d_call: .; cdr3_nt: TGCAGTGCTATGATGGAAACTAATGAAAAACTGTTTTTT; cdr3_aa: CSAMMETNEKLFF
j_call: TRBJ2-6; v_call: TRBV5-1; clone_size: few; d_call: .; cdr3_nt: TGCGCCAGCAGCCCCAGCGACTCTGGGGCCAACGTCCTGACTTTC; cdr3_aa: CASSPSDSGANVLTF
j_call: TRBJ2-3; v_call: TRBV2; clone_size: few; d_call: TRBD1; cdr3_nt: TGTGCCAGCAGTACTCCCCTCCGAACAGGGGCAGGCGATACGCAGTATTTT; cdr3_aa: CASSTPLRTGAGDTQYF
j_call: TRBJ1-2; v_call: TRBV15; clone_size: few; d_call: .; cdr3_nt: TGTGCCACCAGCAGAGATAGGGCAGACTATGGCTACACCTTC; cdr3_aa: CATSRDRADYGYTF
j_call: TRBJ1-1; v_call: TRBV7-2; clone_size: .; d_call: .; cdr3_nt: TGTGCCAGCAGCCCGTGGGTGGTACTGAACACTGAAGCTTTCTTT; cdr3_aa: CASSPWVVLNTEAFF
j_call: TRBJ2-1; v_call: TRBV7-8; clone_size: .; d_call: TRBD2; cdr3_nt: TGTGCCAGCACCATTGGAGCGGGGGGATACAATGAGCAGTTCTTC; cdr3_aa: CASTIGAGGYNEQFF
j_call: TRBJ2-3; v_call: TRBV2; clone_size: few; d_call: .; cdr3_nt: TGTGCCAGCAGGGCAGAGTCAGATACGCAGTATTTT; cdr3_aa: CASRAESDTQYF
j_call: TRBJ1-5; v_call: TRBV7-2; clone_size: .; d_call: .; cdr3_nt: TGTGCCAGCAGCTTAGTCGGCGGGGGCAATCAGCCCCAGCATTTT; cdr3_aa: CASSLVGGGNQPQHF
j_call: TRBJ1-2; v_call: TRBV6-5; clone_size: many; d_call: .; cdr3_nt: TGTGCCAGCAGTTACTCGGCGGAGTTATCTGGCTACACCTTC; cdr3_aa: CASSYSAELSGYTF